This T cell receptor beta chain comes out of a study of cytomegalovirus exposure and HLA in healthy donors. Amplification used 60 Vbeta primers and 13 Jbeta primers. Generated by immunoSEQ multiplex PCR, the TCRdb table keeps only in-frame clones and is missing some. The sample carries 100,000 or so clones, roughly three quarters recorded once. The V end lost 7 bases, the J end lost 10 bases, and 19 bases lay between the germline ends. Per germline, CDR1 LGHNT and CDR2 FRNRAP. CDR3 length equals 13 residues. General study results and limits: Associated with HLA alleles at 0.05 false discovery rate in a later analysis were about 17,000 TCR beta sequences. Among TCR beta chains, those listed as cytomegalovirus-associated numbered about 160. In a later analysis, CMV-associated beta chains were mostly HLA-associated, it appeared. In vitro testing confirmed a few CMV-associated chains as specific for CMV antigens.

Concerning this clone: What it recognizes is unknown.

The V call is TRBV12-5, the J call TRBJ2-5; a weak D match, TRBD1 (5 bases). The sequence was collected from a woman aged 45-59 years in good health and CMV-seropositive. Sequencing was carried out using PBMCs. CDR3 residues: CASANTGAPHQYF. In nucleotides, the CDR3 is TGTGCTAGTGCTAATACTGGGGCCCCCCACCAGTACTTC.